Presented here are 17 T cell receptor beta chains from one specimen sequenced in a study of T cell responses to AZD1222 COVID-19 vaccine. Clones were sequenced by immunoSEQ multiplex PCR, and TCRdb holds only the in-frame ones, with some missing. Of about 200,000 clones detected, approximately 90% appear once; the ten largest clones hold around 3.5%. The input for sequencing was peripheral blood, taken 28 days after the second AZD1222 dose. Receptors originate from an adult who received the AZD1222 COVID-19 vaccine.

The chain uses TRBV7-2 and TRBJ1-1, with D uncertain. Germline CDR1 SGHTA, CDR2 FQGNSA. CDR3 length: 14 residues. V was shortened by 1 base and J by 0 bases, with 6 bases between the two germline ends. CDR3 residues: CASSLGSMNTEAFF. CDR3 bases: TGTGCCAGCAGCTTAGGATCCATGAACACTGAAGCTTTCTTT.

The J gene is TRBJ1-1, the V gene TRBV19, with D possibly being TRBD1 (5 bases). V lost 5 bases to trimming and J lost 1 base, with 11 bases between them. This CDR3 spans 14 amino acids. Germline CDR1 and CDR2: LNHDA and SQIVND (reference sequence). The CDR3 here is CASSRSGENTEAFF. The CDR3 DNA follows: TGTGCCAGTAGTCGATCGGGGGAGAACACTGAAGCTTTCTTT.

This clone is a singleton in its sample. The V gene is TRBV7-2, the J gene TRBJ1-6; no firm D call. Trimming stripped 0 bases from V and 7 bases from J, with 10 bases between. Germline V CDR1 and CDR2: SGHTA, FQGNSA. This CDR3 comprises 15 residues. The CDR3 sequence: CASSLAAGRNSPLHF. Here the CDR3 DNA reads TGTGCCAGCAGCTTAGCGGCCGGTAGAAATTCACCCCTCCACTTT.

The rearrangement links TRBV29-1 to TRBJ2-7, with TRBD1 matching over 10 bases. The CDR3 is made up of 13 amino acids. After removal of 6 bases from V and 3 bases from J, the junction contained 5 bases not matched to a gene. Germline-derived CDR1 and CDR2 are SQVTM and ANQGSEA. The CDR3 sequence is CSVGQGGIYEQYF. CDR3 DNA sequence: TGCAGCGTCGGACAGGGGGGGATCTACGAGCAGTACTTC.

As regards this clone: A junction end diverges from the germline sequence, so it may reflect a read error. The chain couples TRBV6-2 or TRBV6-3 to TRBJ1-4; no clear D gene. Germline V gene data show CDR1 as MNHEY and CDR2 as SVGEGT. The CDR3 sequence is 13 residues long. The CDR3 spells CASSYSETVTIHF. CDR3 nucleotides: TGTGCCAGCAGTTACTCCGAAACTGTGACTATACATTTT.

V is TRBV27 and J is TRBJ2-1; a weak D match, TRBD2 (6 bases). With 2 bases removed from V and 2 bases from J, the gap between germline ends came to 10 bases. Per the germline V gene, CDR1 is MNHEY and CDR2 is SMNVEV (reference sequence). The CDR3 contains 15 residues. The CDR3 DNA is TGTGCCAGCAGTTTAGCGGGATCAACCTACAATGAGCAGTTCTTC. As protein: CASSLAGSTYNEQFF.

The rearrangement uses TRBV5-8 and TRBJ1-3, with D unresolved. This CDR3 comprises 14 residues. V lost 7 bases and J 0 bases, leaving 11 bases between the germline ends. Germline V CDR1 and CDR2: SGHTS, YDEGEE. The CDR3 nucleotides read TGTGCCAGCCGCACGTCTGGCTCTGGAAACACCATATATTTT. It is translated as CASRTSGSGNTIYF.

The chain employs TRBV7-2 and TRBJ1-5; TRBD1 is a possible D gene (5 bases). V lost 3 bases and J 14 bases, leaving 26 bases between the germline ends. Germline loops: CDR1 SGHTA, CDR2 FQGNSA. This CDR3 spans 16 amino acids. The CDR3: CASSLGGTAVHNREHF. The CDR3 coding sequence is TGTGCCAGCAGCTTGGGCGGGACCGCTGTCCATAATCGGGAGCATTTT. Together with reference TRBV7-2 and TRBJ1-5, the CDR3 gives the full variable domain: GAGVSQSPSNKVTEKGKDVELRCDPISGHTALYWYRQSLGQGLEFLIYFQGNSAPDKSGLPSDRFSAERTGGSVSTLTIQRTQQEDSAVYLCASSLGGTAVHNREHFGDGTRLSIL.

This clone was seen a handful of times. The chain recombines TRBV5-1 with TRBJ2-2; 12 bases match TRBD2. CDR3 size: 21 residues. V shed 4 bases and J 4 bases; nucleotides not matched to a gene: 20. Germline-derived CDR1 and CDR2 are SGHRS and YFSETQ. CDR3 DNA: TGCGCCAGCAGCACCCCCATCCGGCGACTAGCGGGAGTAGTTGGCACCGGGGAGCTGTTTTTT. Translated: CASSTPIRRLAGVVGTGELFF.

The chain recombines TRBV9 with TRBJ2-1; 8 positions agree with TRBD1. Germline V gene data show CDR1 as SGDLS and CDR2 as YYNGEE. CDR3 length equals 14 residues. J gave up 5 bases and V 3 bases, and 4 bases lay outside the gene matches. The CDR3 DNA reads TGTGCCAGCAGCGCCCGGACAGGGAACAATGAGCAGTTCTTC. Amino acid sequence: CASSARTGNNEQFF.

The gene calls are TRBV18 and TRBJ2-4, with D perhaps matching TRBD1 (7 bases). The CDR3 is 15 amino acids. Germline CDR1 is KGHSH and CDR2 is LQKENI. V was cut by 0 bases and J by 10 bases, with 16 bases left in between. The CDR3 is CASSPPTGRYLIQYF. CDR3 sequence (DNA): TGTGCCAGCTCACCACCGACAGGGAGGTATCTGATTCAGTACTTC. Together with reference TRBV18 and TRBJ2-4, the CDR3 gives the full variable domain: NAGVMQNPRHLVRRRGQEARLRCSPMKGHSHVYWYRQLPEEGLKFMVYLQKENIIDESGMPKERFSAEFPKEGPSILRIQQVVRGDSAAYFCASSPPTGRYLIQYFGAGTRLSVL.

The gene calls are TRBV18 and TRBJ1-1; D gene ambiguous. This CDR3 contains 14 residues. Between the trimmed V and J ends, which lost 6 bases and 1 base, there was a span of 12 bases. CDR1 is KGHSH, CDR2 LQKENI, per germline. The CDR3 loop is CASSLEGANTEAFF. CDR3 in DNA: TGTGCCAGCTCGTTGGAGGGTGCGAACACTGAAGCTTTCTTT.

The J gene is TRBJ1-2, the V gene TRBV3-1 (or the pseudogene TRBV3-2); D is possibly TRBD1 (6 bases). CDR1 is LGHDT and CDR2 is YNNKEL in the germline V gene (reference sequence). This CDR3 spans 15 amino acids. Trimming took 4 bases from V and 2 from J, leaving 14 bases between them. The DNA of the CDR3 is TGTGCCAGCAGCCTAAAGGACAGTGCGAACTATGGCTACACCTTC. Protein product: CASSLKDSANYGYTF.

The chain uses TRBV11-2 and TRBJ2-7; no clear D gene. Germline V gene data show CDR1 as SGHAT and CDR2 as FQNNGV. This CDR3 spans 13 amino acids. V was clipped by 1 base and J by 4 bases, with 8 bases between them. The CDR3 coding sequence is TGTGCCAGCAGCTTAGTTGTGGGGTACGAGCAGTACTTC. Encoded protein: CASSLVVGYEQYF.

This clone was observed a single time. The chain employs TRBV13 and TRBJ2-3; 7 nucleotides line up with TRBD2. The CDR3 is 16 amino acids. The germline V gene encodes CDR1 PRHDT and CDR2 FYEKMQ (reference sequence). Germline trimming cut 0 bases from V and 3 bases from J; bases unmatched to any gene: 6. CDR3 nucleotide sequence: TGTGCCAGCAGCTTAGGCACTAGCGTAGGAACAGATACGCAGTATTTT. Residues: CASSLGTSVGTDTQYF.

This chain joins TRBV7-3 and TRBJ2-5; the match to TRBD1 covers 9 bases. The CDR3 has 15 amino acids. Trimming cost V 9 bases and J 4 bases; bases outside gene matches: 12. In germline, CDR1 is SGHTA, CDR2 FQGTGA. The CDR3 protein is CASIAGTGITETQYF. Here the CDR3 DNA reads TGTGCCAGTATCGCCGGGACAGGGATCACAGAGACCCAGTACTTC.

The chain recombines TRBV11-3 with TRBJ2-7, with 11 bases fitting TRBD1. Germline CDR1 reads SGHNT; CDR2 reads YENEEA. V dropped 4 bases and J dropped 4; count of bases not matched to a gene: 6. The CDR3 length is 15 residues. Written as DNA, the CDR3 is TGTGCCAGCAGCTACCGGACAGGGGGCGCGTACGAGCAGTACTTC. It translates to CASSYRTGGAYEQYF. The entire variable domain, with the rest obtained from reference TRBV11-3 and TRBJ2-7, is as follows: EAGVVQSPRYKIIEKKQPVAFWCNPISGHNTLYWYLQNLGQGPELLIRYENEEAVDDSQLPKDRFSAERLKGVDSTLKIQPAELGDSAVYLCASSYRTGGAYEQYFGPGTRLTVT.